The 11 T cell receptor beta chains in this list originate from one sample, sequenced in a study of blood T cells in healthy people across ages. Sample-barcoded 5' priming and a J-beta primer mix drove a second PCR of 7 to 11 cycles. One entry per CDR3 protein, called by TCRdb with MiXCR from the 5' RACE reads. Among more than 1 million distinct CDR3 sequences listed, roughly 45% were seen once. Specimen: blood. These receptors all stem from a woman aged 55-75 years in good health.

The chain recombines TRBV10-3 with TRBJ1-1; D not resolved. Germline CDR1 ENHRY, CDR2 SYGVKD. There are 16 residues in the CDR3. Deletions cut 6 bases from V and 1 base from J, with 18 bases between. This CDR3 is CAIRDLADHTNTEAFF. Here the CDR3 DNA reads TGTGCCATCAGGGATCTCGCTGATCATACGAACACTGAAGCTTTCTTT.

The gene calls are TRBV6-2 or TRBV6-3 and TRBJ2-7; possible D gene TRBD1, 6 bases. V was pared by 8 bases and J by 5 bases, with 16 bases between. The CDR3 totals 13 residues. Germline CDR1 reads MNHEY; CDR2 reads SVGEGT. The CDR3 DNA sequence: TGTGCCAGCTTAAGGGTGGACAGCCACGAGCAGTACTTC. Amino acids: CASLRVDSHEQYF.

The genes are TRBV27 and TRBJ1-2, with a tentative D call TRBD1 (6 bases). V lost 6 bases to trimming and J lost 8 bases, with 16 bases between them. This CDR3 has 13 amino acids. Germline V lookup: CDR1 MNHEY, CDR2 SMNVEV (reference sequence). The CDR3 region is CASSPGVVKGYTF. CDR3 coding DNA: TGTGCCAGCAGCCCAGGGGTGGTGAAGGGCTACACCTTC.

The V call is TRBV20-1, the J call TRBJ1-5; TRBD1 might be the D (6 bases). CDR3 length equals 15 residues. Looked up from germline, CDR1 is DFQATT and CDR2 is SNEGSKA (reference sequence). Trimming shortened V by 3 bases and J by 2 bases, and 14 bases separated the two germline ends. CDR3 amino acids: CSASRAGGGNQPQHF. The CDR3 nucleotides read TGCAGTGCTAGCCGGGCGGGGGGCGGCAATCAGCCCCAGCATTTT.

This clonotype has just one count. The junction differs from germline at one of its ends, possibly a read error. The chain has TRBV9 and TRBJ2-1, with 10 bases identical to TRBD2. Germline V gene sequence: CDR1 SGDLS, CDR2 YYNGEE. This CDR3 contains 16 residues. The CDR3 loop reads CVSSVSGRAWGHEQFF. The CDR3 nucleotides read TGTGTCAGCAGCGTCAGCGGGAGGGCCTGGGGACATGAGCAGTTCTTC. Full variable domain (outside the CDR3, taken from reference TRBV9 and TRBJ2-1): DSGVTQTPKHLITATGQRVTLRCSPRSGDLSVYWYQQSLDQGLQFLIQYYNGEERAKGNILERFSAQQFPDLHSELNLSSLELGDSALYFCVSSVSGRAWGHEQFFGPGTRLTVL.

The gene calls are TRBV18 and TRBJ2-1, with 9 bases aligning to TRBD1. The V gene's germline CDR1 is KGHSH and CDR2 LQKENI. After removal of 3 bases from V and 5 bases from J, the junction contained 14 bases not matched to a gene. There are 18 residues in the CDR3. In nucleotides, the CDR3 is TGTGCCAGCTCACCGTCCCGTCCGGGACAGGGTTTCCACAATGAGCAGTTCTTC. This encodes CASSPSRPGQGFHNEQFF.

This clonotype showed up just once. The V gene is TRBV5-6, the J gene TRBJ1-4, with D unresolved. Germline V lookup: CDR1 SGHDT, CDR2 YYEEEE. This CDR3 region has 15 residues. Trimming took off 4 bases at V and 8 bases at J, with 18 bases between the two ends. DNA of the CDR3: TGTGCCAGCAGCGCGTCGGGCGCCATCAGAGAAAAACTGTTTTTT. This gives the protein CASSASGAIREKLFF.

CDR3 sequence reads: CASSGVGGLSYEQYF. The CDR3 bases are TGTGCCAGCAGCGGGGTGGGGGGGCTCTCCTACGAGCAGTACTTC. The rearrangement links TRBV13 to TRBJ2-7; D possibly corresponds to TRBD2 (7 bases). V lost 5 bases and J lost 0, with 14 bases in between. This CDR3 is built from 15 residues. Germline V lookup: CDR1 PRHDT, CDR2 FYEKMQ (reference sequence).

This clonotype was seen only a few times. The chain recombines TRBV9 with TRBJ1-2; D call uncertain. This CDR3 has 11 residues. V lost 4 bases to trimming and J lost 7 bases, with 8 bases between them. CDR1 SGDLS and CDR2 YYNGEE come from the germline V gene. The CDR3 region is CASSSNGGYTF. The CDR3 DNA reads TGTGCCAGCAGCTCCAATGGTGGCTACACCTTC.

Turning to this clonotype: A much larger clone lies one base from this, so it may be a read error. The V call is TRBV14, the J call TRBJ2-2; D gene ambiguous. Germline CDR1 reads SGHDN; CDR2 reads FVKESK. Trimming removed 8 bases from V and 2 bases from J, with 12 bases in between. This CDR3 is 14 amino acids long. CDR3 residues: CASRLRPNTGELFF. The CDR3 nucleotides are TGTGCCAGCCGCCTCCGACCCAACACCGGGGAGCTGTTTTTT. The variable domain in full, with the rest retrieved from reference TRBV14 and TRBJ2-2, is EAGVTQFPSHSVIEKGQTVTLRCDPISGHDNLYWYRRVMGKEIKFLLHFVKESKQDESGMPNNRFLAERTGGTYSTLKVQPAELEDSGVYFCASRLRPNTGELFFGEGSRLTVL.

This clonotype was seen a handful of times. The rearrangement links TRBV6-2 or TRBV6-3 to TRBJ2-5; weak D call: TRBD2 (6 bases). The J call may be wrong; the DNA end is better matched by TRBJ2-7. This CDR3 region has 11 residues. Per the germline V gene, CDR1 is MNHEY and CDR2 is SVGEGT. The CDR3 region has the DNA TGTGCCAGCGGAATGGGGGGCGAGCAGTACTTC. Its translation is CASGMGGEQYF.